This entry features one T cell receptor beta chain sequence. What it recognizes is unknown. The length of the CDR3 is 19 residues. The source of the sample is a study of T cells in narcolepsy. In the study overall: Patients with NT1 or NT2 and healthy control donors were enrolled. Whole-study findings and limits: Some memory CD4+ repertoires had no autoreactive clone sequences. Comparing one patient's CSF and blood CD4+ clonotypes highlighted HCRT- and TRIB2-specific autoreactive clonotypes.

The protocol was immunoSEQ multiplex PCR, while the TCRdb copy is restricted to in-frame clones and leaves out a portion. The sample records tens of thousands of clones, roughly nine tenths being singletons. The sequenced sample was CD45RA- memory CD4+ T cells from PBMCs. The rearrangement uses TRBV21-1 and TRBJ2-6; the table's D call of TRBD2 was not tested on the DNA. TRBV21-1 is a pseudogene locus. The sequence derives from a human donor with narcolepsy. As DNA, the CDR3 is TGTGCCAGCAGCGCTCCGCGGGACTCCCATCAGCCTGGGGCCAACGTCCTGACTTTC. Translating it yields CASSAPRDSHQPGANVLTF.